This T cell receptor (beta chain) comes out of a study of somatic mutations in cytotoxic T cells in rheumatoid arthritis. Study context: The researchers flow-sorted some T-cell populations stained with V beta antibodies and got nearly 100% purity, and these included V beta1+ cells sequenced for TCRB.

The repertoire was sequenced with immunoSEQ multiplex PCR; TCRdb's copy has only in-frame clones and lacks some. Altogether 10,000 or so clones are present, roughly 71% being singletons, with the ten largest covering approximately 34%. The CDR3 loop spans 17 amino acids. The germline V gene has CDR1 MNHNS and CDR2 SASEGT. With 4 bases removed from V and 3 bases from J, the gap between germline ends came to 19 bases. Sample: CD8+ T cells sorted from blood. The chain has TRBV6-1 and TRBJ1-5, with D possibly being TRBD1 (5 bases). This TCR was sampled from an adult with rheumatoid arthritis. The CDR3 reads CASSGYSLRGFNQPQHF. As DNA, the CDR3 is TGTGCCAGCAGTGGTTACAGCTTAAGGGGTTTCAATCAGCCCCAGCATTTT.